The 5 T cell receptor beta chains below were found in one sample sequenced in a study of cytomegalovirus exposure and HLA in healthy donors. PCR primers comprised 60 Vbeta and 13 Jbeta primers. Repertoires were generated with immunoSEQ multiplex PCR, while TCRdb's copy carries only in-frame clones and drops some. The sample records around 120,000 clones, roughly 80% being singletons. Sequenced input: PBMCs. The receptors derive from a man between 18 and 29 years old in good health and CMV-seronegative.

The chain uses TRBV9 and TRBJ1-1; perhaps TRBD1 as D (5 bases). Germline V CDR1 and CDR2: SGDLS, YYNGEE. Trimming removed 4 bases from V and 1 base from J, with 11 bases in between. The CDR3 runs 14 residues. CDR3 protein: CASSPLGGNTEAFF. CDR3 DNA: TGTGCCAGCAGCCCCCTGGGGGGGAACACTGAAGCTTTCTTT. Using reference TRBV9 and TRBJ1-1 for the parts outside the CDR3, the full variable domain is DSGVTQTPKHLITATGQRVTLRCSPRSGDLSVYWYQQSLDQGLQFLIQYYNGEERAKGNILERFSAQQFPDLHSELNLSSLELGDSALYFCASSPLGGNTEAFFGQGTRLTVV.

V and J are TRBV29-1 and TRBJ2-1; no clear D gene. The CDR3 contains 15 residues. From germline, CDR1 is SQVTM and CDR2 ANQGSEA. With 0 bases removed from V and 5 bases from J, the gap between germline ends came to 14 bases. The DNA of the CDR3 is TGCAGCGTTGAAGATCATCAGGTTAGAAACAATGAGCAGTTCTTC. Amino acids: CSVEDHQVRNNEQFF.

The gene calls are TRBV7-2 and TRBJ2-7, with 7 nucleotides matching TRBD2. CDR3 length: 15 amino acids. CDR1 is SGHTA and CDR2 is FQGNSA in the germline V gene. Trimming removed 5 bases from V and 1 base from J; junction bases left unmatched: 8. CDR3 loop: CASSAPSGGSYEQYF. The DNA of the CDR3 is TGTGCCAGCAGCGCACCTAGCGGCGGATCCTACGAGCAGTACTTC.

CDR3 loop: CASSQYRSTQYF. CDR3 in DNA: TGTGCCAGCAGCCAATACAGGAGTACGCAGTATTTT. The J gene is TRBJ2-3, the V gene TRBV7-6, with TRBD1 as a possible D gene (5 bases). V was pared by 5 bases and J by 8 bases, with 11 bases between. CDR3 length: 12 residues. Germline CDR1 is SGHVS and CDR2 is FNYEAQ.

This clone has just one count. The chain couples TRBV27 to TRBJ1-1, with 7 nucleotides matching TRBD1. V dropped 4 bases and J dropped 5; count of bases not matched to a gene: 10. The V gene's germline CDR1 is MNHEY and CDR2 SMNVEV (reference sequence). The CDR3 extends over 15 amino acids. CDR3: CASSWVQGGLTEAFF. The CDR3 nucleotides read TGTGCCAGCAGTTGGGTCCAGGGGGGATTGACTGAAGCTTTCTTT.